The following is a T cell receptor beta chain sequence with its context. The antigen it recognizes is unknown. Base qualities are missing; no much larger clone stands one base away. This specimen belongs to a study of blood T cell repertoires in COVID-19 (dated by TCRdb to the early 2020s). About the full investigation: Samples from collaborators originated in the United States, Italy and Spain and spanned both the acute and convalescent phases of COVID-19. The material from the prospective study consisted of cDNA or gDNA derived from T cells, B-cell-depleted T cells, or PBMCs. Deeply sampled blood TCRbeta repertoires from subjects exposed to, actively infected with, or recovered from COVID-19 were included in the dataset. A freely available public database, intended as a resource for researchers studying the immune response to SARS-CoV-2, is where the repertoires were released. The samples were drawn from the first 160 participants of the ongoing ImmuneRACE study and from roughly 1,300 subjects provided by 6 global collaborators. Sample metadata almost always included a de-identified subject ID, COVID-19 status, age in years and sex. Where available, HLA class I and class II types were taken from metadata supplied by the sample provider and were not determined by assay-based typing.

Samples from volunteer blood donors who had recovered from COVID-19 were contributed by a second Seattle source. The collaborating institutions used their own protocols to collect whole blood in K2EDTA tubes. For TCRbeta analysis, collaborator samples were shipped as frozen whole blood, as isolated PBMCs, or as DNA extracted from either sample type. Trimming takes 4 bases off V and 8 bases off J; junction bases not matched to a gene: 10. The CDR3 measures 15 amino acids from cysteine to phenylalanine. The retained sequence is limited to the CDR3, 45 bases, with the frame set at the first base. The germline V gene gives CDR1 as SGDLS and CDR2 as YYNGEE. The immunoSEQ Assay, a bias-controlled multiplex PCR, was used to amplify TCRbeta CDR3 regions from genomic DNA. On the authors' methods: Nucleated cell counts per sample were estimated from amplification of reference gene primers within the assay. To quantify the absolute abundance of each unique TCRbeta CDR3 rearrangement, sequence reads were collapsed and filtered. For each sample, productive Simpson clonality was calculated by taking the square root of Simpson's diversity index across productive rearrangements. In its TCRdb copy, this immuneACCESS table keeps in-frame sequences only and misses some clones. Where compared with another copy, unresolved V genes explain less than half of these, and the others have no known cause. Clone size and the V and J calls come from that table; the DNA yielded D and trimming. The sample records under 300,000 clones, 88% of which are singletons. The leading ten clones occupy 0.95% to 1% of the sample.

Broader findings and caveats from the paper: Clinical and demographic metadata were provided uncurated, with the amount varying by source and participant.

Rearrangement joined TRBV9 to TRBJ2-1; 9 bases in the junction line up with TRBD2. The sequence came from a woman between 40 and 55 years old who had recovered from COVID-19. The material sequenced was peripheral blood. The DNA sequence is TGTGCCAGCAGCCCCAGGGTAGCGGGAGCCTATGAGCAGTTCTTC. Translated, this gives CASSPRVAGAYEQFF.